Sequencing of this T cell receptor beta chain was carried out in a study of neurological immune-mediated disorders. V was shortened by 3 bases and J by 3 bases, with 12 bases between the two germline ends. Germline V lookup: CDR1 SNHLY, CDR2 FYNNEI. This CDR3 region has 14 residues. Study-wide findings and caveats: Subjects shared no identical expanded-clone CDR3 amino acid sequences, suggesting private TCR-beta repertoires in all groups.

Every sequencing run drew on 15-18 subjects and yielded over 170 million TCR-beta sequences. TCRdb independently ran MiXCR on the 5' RACE reads; one entry per CDR3 protein. This sample yields about 59,000 distinct CDR3 sequences, of which 20% to 30% are seen a single time; under 5.5% belongs to the top ten. Stated time point: technical triplicate 2. In this sample, this clonotype turned up many times. No antigen is known for it. The specimen sequenced was PBMCs. This TCR came from a man between 60 and 75 years old with HTLV-1-associated myelopathy (HAM/TSP). The chain joins TRBV2 to TRBJ2-7; maybe TRBD2 (6 bases). The CDR3 DNA follows: TGTGCCAGCAGTGAGCAGCGGAGGGGCTACGAGCAGTACTTC. Residues: CASSEQRRGYEQYF.